This T cell receptor (beta chain) was profiled in a study of cytomegalovirus exposure and HLA in healthy donors. Study-wide findings and caveats: Cytomegalovirus association was listed for about 170 TCR beta chains. Through in vitro validation, three CMV-associated chains were shown to be specific for CMV antigens. A later analysis found first-cohort TCR clusters tended to co-occur in the approximately 110 validation repertoires.

As concerns this clone: What it binds is not known.

Sequencing used immunoSEQ multiplex PCR; TCRdb keeps in-frame clones, though not all of them. The sample shows about 360,000 clones, 86% of them seen only once. The clonotype was recovered from a woman aged 18-29 years in good health and CMV-seronegative. Sample: PBMCs.

CDR3 bases: TGTGCCAGCAGTGAGGAGGCGAGTCCGACAGATACGCAGTATTTT. Protein sequence: CASSEEASPTDTQYF. The chain carries TRBV2 and TRBJ2-3, with a tentative D call TRBD2 (5 bases). The V and J ends lost 3 bases and 3 bases respectively, with 13 bases between them. The CDR3 contains 15 residues. Germline V lookup: CDR1 SNHLY, CDR2 FYNNEI.